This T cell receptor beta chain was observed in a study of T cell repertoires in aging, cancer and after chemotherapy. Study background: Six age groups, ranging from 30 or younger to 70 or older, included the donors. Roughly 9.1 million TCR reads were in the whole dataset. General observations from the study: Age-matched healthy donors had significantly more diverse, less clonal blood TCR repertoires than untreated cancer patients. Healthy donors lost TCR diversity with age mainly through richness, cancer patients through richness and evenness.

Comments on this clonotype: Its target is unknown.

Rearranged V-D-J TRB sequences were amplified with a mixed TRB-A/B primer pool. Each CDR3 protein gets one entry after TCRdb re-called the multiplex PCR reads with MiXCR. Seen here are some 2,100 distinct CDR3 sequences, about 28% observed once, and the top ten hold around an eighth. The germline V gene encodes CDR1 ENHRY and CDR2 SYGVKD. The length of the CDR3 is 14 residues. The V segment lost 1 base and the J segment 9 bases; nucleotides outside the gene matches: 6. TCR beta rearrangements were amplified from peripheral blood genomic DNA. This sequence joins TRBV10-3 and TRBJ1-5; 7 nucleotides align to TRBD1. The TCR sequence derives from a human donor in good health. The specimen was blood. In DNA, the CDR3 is TGTGCCATCAGTGAGTTCGGGACAGAAAGGCCCCAGCATTTT. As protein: CAISEFGTERPQHF.